Shown below are 18 T cell receptor beta chains from a single sample sequenced in a study of T-cell memory formation after mild COVID-19. Each CDR3 protein is one row after TCRdb ran MiXCR on the 5' RACE reads. The repertoire includes hundreds of thousands of distinct CDR3 sequences, approximately 13% of them detected once, and over 20% sits in the top ten. The sample comprised PBMCs or a T cell subset sorted from them (not recorded which). The receptors here all came from a man in his late teens or twenties who had mild COVID-19 (a few samples of this study predate the infection). Cell type and time point are not known.

The rearrangement links TRBV4-1 to TRBJ2-4, with D possibly matching TRBD1 (5 bases). The germline CDR1 and CDR2 sequences are MGHRA and YSYEKL. The CDR3 is 15 residues long. The V end lost 0 bases, the J end lost 8 bases, and 14 bases lay between the germline ends. CDR3 DNA: TGCGCCAGCAGCCAAGATATGGGCAGGGCCCACATTCAGTACTTC. This gives the protein CASSQDMGRAHIQYF.

This clonotype appeared a few times. The chain has TRBV7-2 and TRBJ2-1; D is ambiguous. Between the trimmed V and J ends, which lost 1 base and 4 bases, there was a span of 11 bases. There are 15 residues in the CDR3. Germline V gives CDR1 SGHTA, CDR2 FQGNSA. CDR3 region: CASSLEANLYNEQFF. CDR3 nucleotide sequence: TGTGCCAGCAGCTTAGAGGCGAACTTATACAATGAGCAGTTCTTC.

This clonotype was seen a handful of times. This chain joins TRBV29-1 and TRBJ2-3, with a weak D call TRBD2 (6 bases). V shed 3 bases and J shed 6 bases, with 13 bases lying between them. The CDR3 loop spans 13 amino acids. Looked up from germline, CDR1 is SQVTM and CDR2 is ANQGSEA. CDR3 nucleotide sequence: TGCAGCGTTGAGCGGGGTCGTGGGGATACGCAGTATTTT. Translated, it gives CSVERGRGDTQYF.

This clonotype was recorded at least ten times. The chain carries TRBV12-3 or TRBV12-4 and TRBJ2-7, with 8 bases fitting TRBD2. J was trimmed by 7 bases and V by 0 bases; bases with no gene match: 14. The CDR3 is made up of 17 amino acids. The CDR3 coding sequence is TGTGCCAGCAGTTTAGCGCCCAGCGGGGGATACCTTTTTGAGCAGTACTTC. Its protein product is CASSLAPSGGYLFEQYF.

This clonotype was detected only a few times. This chain uses TRBV12-3 or TRBV12-4 with TRBJ1-1; no definite D call. This CDR3 is 12 amino acids long. Trimming took 6 bases from V and 11 from J, leaving 16 bases between them. The CDR3: CASSWAPGNAFF. The CDR3 DNA follows: TGTGCCAGCAGCTGGGCTCCGGGGAATGCTTTCTTT.

This chain joins TRBV5-1 and TRBJ2-1, with D hard to call. Trimming stripped 4 bases from V and 0 bases from J, with 14 bases between. From germline, CDR1 is SGHRS and CDR2 YFSETQ. The CDR3 runs to 16 residues. CDR3 sequence: CASSPVSESSYNEQFF. CDR3 nucleotides: TGCGCCAGCAGCCCTGTATCGGAAAGCTCCTACAATGAGCAGTTCTTC.

This rearrangement joins TRBV3-1 to TRBJ2-3; 11 nucleotides line up with TRBD2. V trimming: 4 bases; J trimming: 3 bases; junction bases outside the gene matches: 9. CDR3 size: 17 residues. Germline lookup yields CDR1 LGHDT and CDR2 YNNKEL (reference sequence). The chain's CDR3 is CASSPRGLADGTDTQYF. The CDR3 DNA follows: TGTGCCAGCAGCCCACGGGGACTAGCGGATGGAACAGATACGCAGTATTTT.

The gene calls are TRBV7-3 and TRBJ2-2, with TRBD1 identical over 7 bases. From germline, CDR1 is SGHTA and CDR2 FQGTGA. V shed 5 bases and J 2 bases; nucleotides not matched to a gene: 11. The CDR3 sequence is 17 residues long. The CDR3 DNA sequence: TGTGCCAGCAGCCCCCGCGGGTCAGGGGGAAACACCGGGGAGCTGTTTTTT. Its translation: CASSPRGSGGNTGELFF.

CDR3 DNA: TGCAGTGCTAGAGCCATGACAGGGACGGGCGAGACCCAGTACTTC. Encoded protein: CSARAMTGTGETQYF. This chain joins TRBV20-1 and TRBJ2-5, with 7 nucleotides matching TRBD1. With V trimmed by 1 base and J by 5 bases, 10 bases remained unmatched. Germline-derived CDR1 and CDR2 are DFQATT and SNEGSKA (reference sequence). This CDR3 spans 15 amino acids.

V and J are TRBV20-1 and TRBJ1-2; D not resolved. Germline V gene lookup returns CDR1 DFQATT and CDR2 SNEGSKA (reference sequence). The CDR3 loop spans 12 amino acids. V lost 3 bases and J lost 4, with 9 bases in between. CDR3 in DNA: TGCAGTGCTAGTGTCGACACCTATGGCTACACCTTC. This sequence encodes CSASVDTYGYTF.

This clonotype has only a few counts. This rearrangement joins TRBV12-3 or TRBV12-4 to TRBJ2-1; 11 bases line up with TRBD2. This CDR3 contains 14 residues. The J segment lost 6 bases and the V segment lost 2 bases, leaving 0 bases of the junction unmatched. Written as DNA, the CDR3 is TGTGCCAGCAGTTTAACTAGCGGGAGCAATGAGCAGTTCTTC. This codes for CASSLTSGSNEQFF.

This clonotype occurred a few times. This chain links TRBV28 with TRBJ1-4; no definite D call. In germline, CDR1 is MDHEN, CDR2 SYDVKM. V was shortened by 6 bases and J by 5 bases, with 10 bases between the two germline ends. The length of the CDR3 is 13 residues. CDR3 DNA sequence: TGTGCCAGCAGCGGAAGTACGAATGAAAAACTGTTTTTT. Translating it yields CASSGSTNEKLFF.

The CDR3 here is CASSPQGDYYGYTF. DNA for the CDR3: TGTGCCAGCTCCCCCCAGGGGGACTATTATGGCTACACCTTC. The chain uses TRBV18 and TRBJ1-2; 7 bases match TRBD1. The CDR3 totals 14 residues. The germline V gene encodes CDR1 KGHSH and CDR2 LQKENI. The V gene end was trimmed by 6 bases and the J gene end by 5 bases; junction bases not matched to a gene: 9.

This clonotype has a count of ten or more. The chain recombines TRBV5-1 with TRBJ2-2; D remains unclear. The germline CDR1 and CDR2 sequences are SGHRS and YFSETQ. V shed 2 bases and J shed 0 bases, with 14 bases lying between them. CDR3 size: 17 residues. CDR3 nucleotide sequence: TGCGCCAGCAGCTTAAATCTCCGGCGGTCGAACACCGGGGAGCTGTTTTTT. Its translation is CASSLNLRRSNTGELFF.

The chain has TRBV7-9 and TRBJ1-4, with D possibly being TRBD1 (5 bases). V was clipped by 1 base and J by 6 bases, with 12 bases between them. This CDR3 has 15 amino acids. CDR1 is SEHNR, CDR2 FQNEAQ, per germline (reference sequence). CDR3 bases: TGTGCCAGCAGCTTAGAGGGGACGTCGTATGAAAAACTGTTTTTT. This sequence encodes CASSLEGTSYEKLFF.

V and J are TRBV6-6 and TRBJ1-5; D not resolved. The V gene lost 2 bases and the J gene lost 1 base, with 6 bases spanning the gap. Germline V gives CDR1 MNHNY, CDR2 SVGAGI (reference sequence). This CDR3 has 14 residues. CDR3: CASSYPDSNQPQHF. Written as DNA, the CDR3 is TGTGCCAGCAGTTACCCCGACAGCAATCAGCCCCAGCATTTT.

This clonotype was seen a few times. The rearrangement links TRBV20-1 to TRBJ2-7; possible D gene TRBD1, 5 bases. The V end lost 5 bases, the J end lost 1 base, and 9 bases lay between the germline ends. From germline, CDR1 is DFQATT and CDR2 SNEGSKA (reference sequence). This CDR3 region has 12 residues. The DNA for the CDR3 is TGCAGTGCTGGAACAGGTTCCTACGAGCAGTACGTC. Translated: CSAGTGSYEQYV.

The chain combines TRBV12-3 or TRBV12-4 with TRBJ1-2; 10 nucleotides match TRBD1. This CDR3 is built from 13 residues. V shed 6 bases, J shed 8 bases, and the junction held 6 bases outside the gene matches. The CDR3 bases are TGTGCCAGCAGCCGACAGGGGGCTGAAGGCTACACCTTC. It codes for CASSRQGAEGYTF.